This entry features one T cell receptor (beta chain) sequence. In germline, CDR1 is LGHNT, CDR2 FRNRAP. The CDR3 totals 15 residues. After removal of 8 bases from V and 4 bases from J, the junction contained 13 bases not matched to a gene. The sample originates from a study of blood T cell repertoires in COVID-19. About the research overall: Sites across the United States, Italy and Spain contributed samples from acute and convalescent COVID-19. T cells, B-cell-depleted T cells, or PBMCs provided the cDNA or gDNA that served as material.

Methods used by the authors: It was from reference gene primer amplification that nucleated cell counts were estimated. The table came from immunoSEQ multiplex PCR; TCRdb's copy has only in-frame clones and leaves some out. The D gene and trimming were derived from the DNA, and the V and J assignments and clone size from that table. The table lists approximately 210,000 clones, less than 90% of them singletons. The source is a man aged 30-40 years with active or convalescent COVID-19. Input material: peripheral blood. The chain uses TRBV12-5 and TRBJ1-2, with 7 bases lining up with TRBD1. This CDR3 is CASSSWTGNFYGYTF. The CDR3 coding sequence is TGTGCTAGTAGTAGTTGGACAGGAAATTTCTATGGCTACACCTTC. Full variable domain (missing parts from reference TRBV12-5 and TRBJ1-2): DARVTQTPRHKVTEMGQEVTMRCQPILGHNTVFWYRQTMMQGLELLAYFRNRAPLDDSGMPKDRFSAEMPDATLATLKIQPSEPRDSAVYFCASSSWTGNFYGYTFGSGTRLTVV.